This TCR beta chain emerged from a study of blood T cell repertoires in COVID-19 (dated by TCRdb to 2020 to 2021). With respect to the entire study: The collaborator samples originated in the United States, Italy and Spain and spanned the acute and convalescent phases of COVID-19. The material from the prospective study consisted of cDNA or gDNA derived from T cells, B-cell-depleted T cells, or PBMCs. The dataset comprised deeply sampled blood TCRbeta repertoires from subjects exposed to, actively infected with, or recovered from COVID-19. The repertoires were released in a freely available public database meant as a resource for research on the immune response to SARS-CoV-2. Samples were obtained from the ongoing ImmuneRACE study (first 160 participants) and from 1,254 subjects provided by 6 global collaborators. Sample metadata almost always included a de-identified subject ID, COVID-19 status, age in years and sex. Where HLA class I and class II types were available, the types were taken from metadata supplied by the sample provider, not from assay-based typing. Here is what the overall study found, with its caveats: The quantity of clinical and demographic metadata differed by source and by participant and was supplied without curation.

The immunoSEQ Assay, a bias-controlled multiplex PCR, was used to amplify TCRbeta CDR3 regions from genomic DNA. Regarding the original processing steps: Nucleated cell counts per sample were estimated from amplification of reference gene primers within the assay. To quantify the absolute abundance of each unique TCRbeta CDR3 rearrangement, sequence reads were collapsed and filtered. For each sample, productive Simpson clonality was calculated by taking the square root of Simpson's diversity index across productive rearrangements. TCRdb retrieved this table from immuneACCESS and kept in-frame rearrangements only. Not all clones are present; in checked studies, unresolved V genes account for under half, and no reason is known for the remainder. V and J calls and clone size come straight from that table; D and trimming were deduced from the DNA. This sample comprises under 130,000 clones, 85% of them detected only once. 3.5% to 5% of the sample rests with the top ten.

The CDR3 runs 13 amino acids, cysteine and phenylalanine included. The kept DNA is CDR3 alone, 39 bases in frame from the first base. CDR1 and CDR2, looked up from the germline V gene, are SGHVS and FNYEAQ. A distance of 7 bases separates the germline ends of V and J, which lose 3 bases and 5 bases respectively. Each collaborating institution followed its own protocols to collect whole blood in K2EDTA tubes. For TCRbeta analysis, collaborators shipped samples as frozen whole blood, isolated PBMCs, or DNA extracted from either of those sample types. This clone was seen only a few times. The specificity of this receptor is unknown. Per-base qualities were not stored, and no clone one base away is much larger.

The rearrangement joined TRBV7-6 to TRBJ2-2, with TRBD1 tentatively as D gene (5 bases match). Sequences were obtained from peripheral blood. This receptor was obtained from a man aged 50 to 59 with acute or convalescent COVID-19. At the DNA level, the sequence is TGTGCCAGCAGCTTGGGGCGTACCGGGGAGCTGTTTTTT. Its amino acids are CASSLGRTGELFF.